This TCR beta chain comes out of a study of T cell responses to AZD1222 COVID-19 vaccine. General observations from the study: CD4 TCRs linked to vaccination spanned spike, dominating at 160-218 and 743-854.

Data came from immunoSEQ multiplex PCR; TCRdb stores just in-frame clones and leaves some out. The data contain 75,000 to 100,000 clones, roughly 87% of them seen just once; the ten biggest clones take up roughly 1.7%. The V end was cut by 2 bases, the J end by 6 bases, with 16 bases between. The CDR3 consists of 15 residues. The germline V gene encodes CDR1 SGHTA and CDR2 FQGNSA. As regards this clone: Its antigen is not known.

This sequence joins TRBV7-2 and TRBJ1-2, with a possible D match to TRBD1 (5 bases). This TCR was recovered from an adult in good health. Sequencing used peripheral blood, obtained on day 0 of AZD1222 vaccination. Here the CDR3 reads CASSLWVVGADGYTF. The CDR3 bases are TGTGCCAGCAGCTTATGGGTGGTAGGGGCGGATGGCTACACCTTC.